What follows describes a single T cell receptor (beta chain). The data are from a study of blood T cell repertoires in COVID-19. Background on the study: Both acute and convalescent COVID-19 samples were obtained from the United States, Italy and Spain.

Per the study methods: It was from reference gene primer amplification that nucleated cell counts were estimated. The protocol was immunoSEQ multiplex PCR, while the TCRdb copy is restricted to in-frame clones and leaves out a portion. Clonal size and the V and J genes are those of that table, whereas D and trimming came from the DNA. The data show approximately 180,000 clones, 80% to 90% seen once. Germline V CDR1 and CDR2: SNHLY, FYNNEI. V was shortened by 6 bases and J by 4 bases, with 14 bases between the two germline ends. CDR3 length: 14 residues. The specimen was peripheral blood. V usage is TRBV2 and J usage is TRBJ2-3; maybe TRBD1 (6 bases). The sequence came from a man between 60 and 75 years old with acute or convalescent COVID-19. The CDR3 here is CASRSGTLADTQYF. As DNA, the CDR3 is TGTGCCAGCAGGTCCGGGACACTCGCAGATACGCAGTATTTT.